This T cell receptor beta chain was identified during a study of CD8 T cells in ankylosing spondylitis. Broader study findings: Clones that were linked to disease were CD8+ and were relatively rare in peripheral blood.

Quantitative 5'-RACE with molecular barcodes generated TCR beta libraries. TCRdb re-derived calls from the 5' RACE reads in MiXCR, one entry per CDR3 protein. The sample holds 290,000 or so distinct CDR3 sequences; less than 25% are singletons and the top ten take under 4%. This clonotype was counted only a few times. Its target is unknown. Germline CDR1 is MNHEY and CDR2 is SVGAGI. V lost 2 bases, J lost 11 bases, and 16 bases lay in between. The CDR3 totals 14 residues. The rearrangement uses TRBV6-5 and TRBJ1-5, with D possibly being TRBD1 (5 bases). The specimen sequenced was blood, either unsorted or a sorted T cell fraction (not recorded which). This receptor was taken from a female donor with ankylosing spondylitis or in good health (not recorded which). The CDR3 protein is CASSYRGGQRAQHF. The CDR3 nucleotides are TGTGCCAGCAGTTACAGGGGCGGTCAGAGGGCCCAGCATTTT.